This T cell receptor beta chain is drawn from a study of T cells in Graves' hyperthyroidism and ophthalmopathy. RNA transcripts served as the template for amplifying TCR beta CDR3 regions. TCR CDR3 underwent first-round RT-PCR with the HTBI primer set. One entry per CDR3 protein results from TCRdb running MiXCR on the multiplex PCR reads. The table has 500,000 or so distinct CDR3 sequences, around 15% seen once. The CDR3 has 12 residues. Trimming stripped 4 bases from V and 9 bases from J, with 13 bases between. Germline V gene sequence: CDR1 MDHEN, CDR2 SYDVKM. This clonotype has at least ten counts. For ophthalmopathy patients, the Clinical Activity Score was at least 3 and the NOSPECS grade at least 4; duration was under 3 months. Diagnoses used clinical symptoms, serum thyroxine and TRAb, thyroid ultrasound and orbital computed tomography.

The V gene is TRBV28, the J gene TRBJ2-7, with no clear D. The receptor's source is a woman aged 30 to 39 with Graves' ophthalmopathy. Input material: blood. CDR3 sequence reads: CASSSNKGAQYF. The CDR3 bases are TGTGCCAGCAGTTCCAATAAGGGCGCGCAGTACTTC.